One sample yielded the 15 T cell receptor beta chains listed below, sequenced in a study of tumor-infiltrating lymphocytes in primary liver carcinoma. Researchers generated TCR beta cDNA from about 450 ng of total RNA, relying on a constant-region primer. Investigators got TCR beta libraries out of three nested multiplex PCR rounds, done with slightly modified ARM-PCR. TRBV1-TRBV30 forward and Cbeta reverse primers drove the first two roughly 11-cycle rounds. One entry per CDR3 protein results from TCRdb running MiXCR on the multiplex PCR reads. The table has about 200,000 distinct CDR3 sequences, about 61% seen once. The authors took blood RNA from unsorted whole blood and also extracted germline DNA. The sequenced sample was peripheral blood. Receptors were obtained from a woman in her fifties or sixties with primary liver carcinoma and hepatitis B virus infection.

This clonotype was seen repeatedly, ten times or more. This chain links TRBV11-3 with TRBJ1-1, with D possibly TRBD1 on 5 matching bases. The CDR3 is made up of 13 amino acids. Trimming left V 2 bases short and J 7 bases short, with 11 bases between. Germline lookup yields CDR1 SGHNT and CDR2 YENEEA. CDR3 in amino acids: CASSLIGTGEAFF. The CDR3 DNA reads TGTGCCAGCAGCTTAATAGGGACGGGTGAAGCTTTCTTT. The entire variable domain, with the rest obtained from reference TRBV11-3 and TRBJ1-1, is as follows: EAGVVQSPRYKIIEKKQPVAFWCNPISGHNTLYWYLQNLGQGPELLIRYENEEAVDDSQLPKDRFSAERLKGVDSTLKIQPAELGDSAVYLCASSLIGTGEAFFGQGTRLTVV.

In this sample, this clonotype turned up a few times. Given a much more abundant clone one base away, this may be a read error. The genes are TRBV11-2 and TRBJ1-2; tentative D call: TRBD1 (5 bases). The CDR3 extends over 13 amino acids. Germline assignment: CDR1 SGHAT and CDR2 FQNNGV. The CDR3 DNA sequence: TGTGCCAGCAGCTTGGGGCGGAACTATGGCCACACCTTC. Translated, it gives CASSLGRNYGHTF.

V is TRBV28 and J is TRBJ1-2; D unresolved. Germline CDR1 is MDHEN and CDR2 is SYDVKM. V lost 5 bases and J lost 4, with 11 bases in between. The CDR3 has 13 residues. The CDR3 sequence: CASSLRRTYGYTF. The DNA of the CDR3 is TGTGCCAGCAGTCTCAGACGGACCTATGGCTACACCTTC.

The CDR3 region has the DNA TGTGCCAGCAGAACTACTAGCACAGATACGCAGTATTTT. Translation: CASRTTSTDTQYF. The chain joins TRBV7-9 to TRBJ2-3; D not resolved. The V end lost 6 bases, the J end lost 0 bases, and 7 bases lay between the germline ends. The CDR3 has 13 amino acids. Germline V gives CDR1 SEHNR, CDR2 FQNEAQ (reference sequence).

CDR3 residues: CASSLGVAENIQYF. Here the CDR3 DNA reads TGTGCCAGCAGCTTGGGCGTTGCCGAAAACATTCAGTACTTC. The rearrangement uses TRBV7-8 and TRBJ2-4; D not resolved. With 3 bases removed from V and 5 bases from J, the gap between germline ends came to 11 bases. The CDR3 has 14 amino acids. Looked up from germline, CDR1 is SGHVS and CDR2 is FQNEAQ.

This clonotype has ten or more counts. J is TRBJ2-2 and V is TRBV12-3 or TRBV12-4; D remains ambiguous. The CDR3 is 14 amino acids. The V and J ends lost 1 base and 0 bases respectively, with 3 bases between them. The CDR3 sequence: CASSLGANTGELFF. The CDR3 DNA is TGTGCCAGCAGTTTAGGAGCGAACACCGGGGAGCTGTTTTTT.

The sample holds one count of this clonotype. The rearrangement joins TRBV6-2 or TRBV6-3 to TRBJ2-3, with D maybe TRBD2 (6 bases). The V end was cut by 0 bases, the J end by 4 bases, with 20 bases between. Looked up from germline, CDR1 is MNHEY and CDR2 is SVGEGT. CDR3 length: 18 residues. CDR3 amino acids: CASSYSRDLRGIADTQYF. The CDR3 DNA is TGTGCCAGCAGTTACTCGCGGGACCTCAGAGGAATCGCAGATACGCAGTATTTT.

V and J are TRBV5-6 and TRBJ2-2, with D possibly TRBD2 on 6 matching bases. This CDR3 region has 13 residues. CDR1 and CDR2 from the germline V gene are SGHDT and YYEEEE. V shed 1 base and J shed 6 bases, with 7 bases lying between them. The CDR3 DNA is TGTGCCAGCAGCTTGCGGGAGTCCGGGGAGCTGTTTTTT. This gives the protein CASSLRESGELFF.

To note about this clonotype: Given a much more abundant clone one base away, this may be a read error. The J gene is TRBJ2-1, the V gene TRBV4-1; maybe TRBD1 (5 bases). The germline CDR1 and CDR2 sequences are MGHRA and YSYEKL. This CDR3 comprises 14 residues. CDR3 loop: CASSQGDSYIEQFF. As DNA, the CDR3 is TGCGCCAGCAGCCAAGGAGACAGCTACATTGAGCAGTTCTTC.

Concerning this clonotype itself: This may be a read error: a much more frequent sequence differs by one nucleotide. The chain carries TRBV11-2 and TRBJ2-5; 8 bases are a match to TRBD2. Looked up from germline, CDR1 is SGHAT and CDR2 is FQNNGV. This CDR3 contains 17 residues. The DNA for the CDR3 is TGTGCCAGCAGCTTGCGGGGTAGCGGGGTGTACCAAGGGACCCAGTACTTC. Translated, it gives CASSLRGSGVYQGTQYF.

This clonotype has ten or more counts. The chain carries TRBV5-1 and TRBJ2-1, with TRBD2 matching 12 bases. The germline CDR1 and CDR2 sequences are SGHRS and YFSETQ. This CDR3 contains 16 residues. With V trimmed by 0 bases and J by 10 bases, 8 bases remained unmatched. The CDR3 DNA reads TGCGCCAGCAGCTTGGGGGGGACTAGCGGGTCCCGAGAGCAGTTCTTC. The encoded protein is CASSLGGTSGSREQFF.

With regard to this clonotype: Relative to the germline gene, one junction end is altered; a read error may explain this. The chain couples TRBV29-1 to TRBJ1-3; no clear D. From germline, CDR1 is SQVTM and CDR2 ANQGSEA. The CDR3 has 14 residues. The CDR3 protein is CSVGYRVSGNIIYF. The CDR3 DNA follows: TGCAGCGTGGGGTACCGTGTCTCTGGAAACATCATATATTTT.

Regarding this clonotype: A much larger clone lies one base from this, so it may be a read error. The chain recombines TRBV10-2 with TRBJ1-2; a weak D match, TRBD1 (6 bases). This CDR3 has 13 amino acids. Germline CDR1 reads WSHSY; CDR2 reads SAAADI. CDR3 DNA: TGCACCAGCAGTTACGACAGCCAGGGGGGCTACACCTTC. Its translation: CTSSYDSQGGYTF.

Note on this clonotype: A read error may explain this, as a much larger clone is one base away. The chain carries TRBV6-5 and TRBJ2-5, with TRBD2 identical over 11 bases. CDR3 size: 17 residues. The junction had 12 bases not matched to a gene; V was cut back by 2 bases and J by 7 bases. Looked up from germline, CDR1 is MNHEY and CDR2 is SVGAGI. The CDR3 region is CASSYGIAGGAYATQYF. The CDR3 region has the DNA TGTGCCAGCAGTTACGGGATAGCGGGAGGGGCATATGCGACCCAGTACTTC.

To note about this clonotype: Being one base from a much bigger clone, this may be a read error. No conserved phenylalanine or tryptophan is present at the end of the CDR3, so a read error is the likely explanation. The V gene is TRBV5-5, the J gene TRBJ1-5; no reliable D call. V was trimmed by 0 bases and J by 6 bases, leaving 7 bases between them. CDR1 is SGHKS, CDR2 YYEKEE, per germline (reference sequence). The CDR3 sequence is 13 residues long. The CDR3 DNA reads TGTGCCAGCAGCTTGGGGCCCAGTCAGCCCCAGCATTCT. Encoded protein: CASSLGPSQPQHS.